Shown below are 24 T cell receptor beta chains from a single sample sequenced in a study of blood T cells in healthy people across ages. Through a sample-barcoded 5' primer and a J-beta primer mix, a second PCR was run for roughly 6 to 11 cycles. Each CDR3 protein is one row after TCRdb ran MiXCR on the 5' RACE reads. The sample consists of around 1,500,000 distinct CDR3 sequences, roughly 40% of them appearing once. The sequencing sample was made of blood. The receptors stem from a woman between 18 and 30 years old in good health.

This clonotype turned up a few times. The chain uses TRBV28 and TRBJ2-1; the match to TRBD2 covers 7 bases. Per the germline V gene, CDR1 is MDHEN and CDR2 is SYDVKM. The CDR3 totals 16 residues. The trim removed 3 bases at V and 3 bases at J, leaving 8 bases unmatched. CDR3: CASSFPSRGVYNEQFF. The CDR3 bases are TGTGCCAGCAGTTTTCCCTCCCGGGGGGTCTACAATGAGCAGTTCTTC.

In this sample, this clonotype turned up a few times. This chain uses TRBV6-6 with TRBJ2-2; 7 nucleotides match TRBD2. Germline values: CDR1 MNHNY, CDR2 SVGAGI (reference sequence). The trim removed 6 bases at V and 5 bases at J, leaving 3 bases unmatched. This CDR3 is 13 amino acids long. CDR3 in DNA: TGTGCCAGCAGGTCTAGCGGTACCGGGGAGCTGTTTTTT. Amino acid sequence: CASRSSGTGELFF.

This sequence joins TRBV3-1 and TRBJ2-7; TRBD2 agrees at 9 bases. Per germline, CDR1 LGHDT and CDR2 YNNKEL (reference sequence). Germline trimming cut 0 bases from V and 2 bases from J; bases unmatched to any gene: 5. The CDR3 contains 16 residues. As DNA, the CDR3 is TGTGCCAGCAGCCAAGATTGGCTAGCGGGACCCTACGAGCAGTACTTC. It translates to CASSQDWLAGPYEQYF.

This clonotype has a handful of counts. This rearrangement joins TRBV9 to TRBJ1-2, with D maybe TRBD1 (5 bases). V was pared by 3 bases and J by 0 bases, with 12 bases between. CDR1 and CDR2 from the germline V gene are SGDLS and YYNGEE. The CDR3 covers 15 residues. CDR3 bases: TGTGCCAGCAGCGCCTACCAGGGAGCTAACTATGGCTACACCTTC. Its protein is CASSAYQGANYGYTF.

This clonotype was detected a few times. The rearrangement uses TRBV12-3 or TRBV12-4 and TRBJ1-1; TRBD1 is a possible D gene (5 bases). Trimming took off 7 bases at V and 5 bases at J, with 14 bases between the two ends. The CDR3 is made up of 13 amino acids. DNA of the CDR3: TGTGCCAGCACTCCTAGGCGGGGGACTGAAGCTTTCTTT. Amino acid sequence: CASTPRRGTEAFF.

The rearrangement joins TRBV6-1 to TRBJ2-3; 7 bases agree with TRBD2. Looked up from germline, CDR1 is MNHNS and CDR2 is SASEGT. CDR3 length: 14 residues. Trimming cost V 6 bases and J 4 bases; bases outside gene matches: 7. The CDR3 here is CASRRGSWADTQYF. CDR3 nucleotide sequence: TGTGCCAGCAGACGCGGGAGTTGGGCAGATACGCAGTATTTT.

The CDR3 DNA reads as TGTGCCACCAGCAGAGATGGGGGTAGAAGTAAGGAGCAGTTCTTC. Protein product: CATSRDGGRSKEQFF. This chain joins TRBV15 and TRBJ2-1, with D perhaps being TRBD1 or TRBD2 (5 bases each). The V gene's germline CDR1 is LNHNV and CDR2 YYDKDF (reference sequence). Trimming removed 0 bases from V and 10 bases from J, with 16 bases in between. The CDR3 spans 15 residues.

The rearrangement links TRBV12-3 or TRBV12-4 to TRBJ1-2; D perhaps matches TRBD1 (5 bases). The CDR3 is made up of 14 amino acids. Between the trimmed V and J ends, which lost 6 bases and 12 bases, there was a span of 23 bases. Written as DNA, the CDR3 is TGTGCCAGCAGCTCCAAAGGGGATCCGTGGGGCCACACCTTC. It encodes CASSSKGDPWGHTF.

In its sample, this clonotype was seen a few times. The chain is built from TRBV20-1 and TRBJ2-5, with 13 bases matching TRBD2. The CDR3 contains 16 residues. Germline V lookup: CDR1 DFQATT, CDR2 SNEGSKA (reference sequence). V shed 3 bases and J 3 bases; nucleotides not matched to a gene: 7. The DNA for the CDR3 is TGCAGTGCTAGGACTAGCGGGGGGACCGACGAAGAGACCCAGTACTTC. The encoded protein is CSARTSGGTDEETQYF.

The J gene is TRBJ2-3, the V gene TRBV7-2; D possibly uses TRBD1 or TRBD2 (5 bases each). The germline V gene encodes CDR1 SGHTA and CDR2 FQGNSA. V was shortened by 2 bases and J by 7 bases, with 16 bases between the two germline ends. CDR3 length: 15 residues. CDR3 amino acids: CASSLSGTGEHTQYF. The CDR3, as DNA: TGTGCCAGCAGCTTATCCGGGACGGGCGAGCATACGCAGTATTTT.

This clonotype was counted between two and nine times. This chain connects TRBV3-1 to TRBJ2-5, with no clear D. Germline CDR1 and CDR2: LGHDT and YNNKEL (reference sequence). This CDR3 is built from 13 residues. With 1 base removed from V and 11 bases from J, the gap between germline ends came to 14 bases. The CDR3 DNA sequence: TGTGCCAGCAGCCAAGTTCCAGCAAGTGAGCAGTACTTC. Translation: CASSQVPASEQYF.

The V and J genes are TRBV4-2 and TRBJ2-3; TRBD2 agrees at 8 bases. Germline CDR1 reads LGHNA; CDR2 reads YNFKEQ. V gave up 5 bases and J gave up 4 bases; unmatched junction bases: 8. CDR3 length: 15 residues. CDR3 in DNA: TGTGCCAGCAGCGCCGGAATAGCGGGACCAGATACGCAGTATTTT. It translates to CASSAGIAGPDTQYF.

This clonotype was counted once. V and J are TRBV28 and TRBJ2-7; TRBD2 is a possible D gene (5 bases). CDR1 and CDR2 from the germline V gene are MDHEN and SYDVKM. Deletions cut 8 bases from V and 2 bases from J, with 10 bases between. The CDR3 has 12 residues. The CDR3 loop reads CASGSSPYEQYF. The CDR3 DNA reads TGTGCCAGCGGGAGTTCTCCCTACGAGCAGTACTTC.

This clonotype was found a few times. This CDR3 reads CASSQVYTSYEQYF. The CDR3 region has the DNA TGCGCCAGCAGCCAAGTTTACACGTCCTACGAGCAGTACTTC. The rearrangement joins TRBV4-1 to TRBJ2-7; D call uncertain. There are 14 residues in the CDR3. V was clipped by 1 base and J by 1 base, with 8 bases between them. The germline V gene has CDR1 MGHRA and CDR2 YSYEKL.

This clonotype was picked up a small number of times. The V call is TRBV20-1, the J call TRBJ2-3; weak D call: TRBD2 (5 bases). The V gene lost 3 bases and the J gene lost 6 bases, with 22 bases spanning the gap. CDR1 and CDR2 (germline): DFQATT, SNEGSKA (reference sequence). The CDR3 is made up of 16 amino acids. CDR3 bases: TGCAGTGCTAGGAGCCTAGCTGGGAGTAATTGGGATACGCAGTATTTT. It codes for CSARSLAGSNWDTQYF.

The chain is built from TRBV27 and TRBJ2-1; D is uncertain. CDR1 MNHEY and CDR2 SMNVEV come from the germline V gene (reference sequence). This CDR3 is built from 13 residues. Trimming removed 6 bases from V and 9 bases from J, with 15 bases in between. The CDR3 loop is CASSQQLTCEQFF. In DNA, the CDR3 is TGTGCCAGCAGCCAACAACTTACTTGTGAGCAGTTCTTC.

The chain is built from TRBV2 and TRBJ1-4, with D unclear. This CDR3 has 14 residues. V lost 3 bases and J lost 0, with 5 bases in between. Germline assignment: CDR1 SNHLY and CDR2 FYNNEI. Written as DNA, the CDR3 is TGTGCCAGCAGTGACGGTCCAACTAATGAAAAACTGTTTTTT. This gives the protein CASSDGPTNEKLFF.

The rearrangement links TRBV19 to TRBJ1-2; D not certain. V was pared by 5 bases and J by 4 bases, with 23 bases between. The CDR3 contains 17 residues. From germline, CDR1 is LNHDA and CDR2 SQIVND (reference sequence). The CDR3 DNA reads as TGTGCCAGTAGTGGTGGCGTCGCGGCTCGCGGGATCTATGGCTACACCTTC. The encoded protein is CASSGGVAARGIYGYTF.

CDR3 residues: CASSESWGWNSPLHF. DNA for the CDR3: TGTGCCAGCAGTGAATCCTGGGGTTGGAATTCACCCCTCCACTTT. The V gene is TRBV25-1, the J gene TRBJ1-6; no clear D gene. Trimming took 1 base from V and 7 from J, leaving 11 bases between them. The CDR3 length is 15 residues. Germline V gives CDR1 MGHDK, CDR2 SYGVNS.

This chain joins TRBV4-1 and TRBJ2-7; D is unclear. Germline-derived CDR1 and CDR2 are MGHRA and YSYEKL. This CDR3 contains 15 residues. Trimming removed 1 base from V and 2 bases from J, with 12 bases in between. CDR3 region: CASSQVKAETYEQYF. The CDR3 DNA reads TGCGCCAGCAGCCAAGTTAAGGCGGAGACCTACGAGCAGTACTTC.

The J gene is TRBJ2-6, the V gene TRBV28, with a tentative D call TRBD1 (5 bases). The CDR3 length is 16 residues. CDR1 and CDR2 from the germline V gene are MDHEN and SYDVKM. V shed 6 bases and J shed 4 bases, with 16 bases lying between them. In DNA form, the CDR3 reads TGTGCCAGCAGAACGCAACAGGCCCGCGGGGCCAACGTCCTGACTTTC. Translated, it gives CASRTQQARGANVLTF.

This clonotype was seen a handful of times. The V and J genes are TRBV20-1 and TRBJ1-2; 8 bases agree with TRBD1. CDR3 length: 13 residues. Germline V CDR1 and CDR2: DFQATT, SNEGSKA (reference sequence). The DNA for the CDR3 is TGCAGCGTACAGGGGGTCACGAACTATGGCTACACCTTC. The encoded protein is CSVQGVTNYGYTF.

The V and J genes are TRBV3-1 and TRBJ2-4, with D hard to call. The end of the DNA is better explained by TRBJ2-5, so the J call may be wrong. The CDR3 is made up of 15 amino acids. Per germline, CDR1 LGHDT and CDR2 YNNKEL (reference sequence). The chain's CDR3 is CASSRVGDGQETQYF. CDR3 nucleotides: TGTGCCAGCAGCCGGGTCGGAGATGGGCAAGAGACCCAGTACTTC.

A single count supports this clonotype. This chain links TRBV20-1 with TRBJ2-6; 10 bases align to TRBD1. This CDR3 spans 19 amino acids. V was clipped by 2 bases and J by 0 bases; unmatched bases: 10. Germline lookup yields CDR1 DFQATT and CDR2 SNEGSKA (reference sequence). CDR3 DNA: TGCAGTGCTAGACGAACCACCGGGACAGGGGCCTCTGGGGCCAACGTCCTGACTTTC. Protein sequence: CSARRTTGTGASGANVLTF.